The present T cell receptor beta chain was sequenced within a study of blood T cell repertoires in COVID-19. Across the whole study: From the United States, Italy and Spain came samples of acute and convalescent COVID-19. The analysed material was cDNA or gDNA that came from T cells, B-cell-depleted T cells, or PBMCs.

Trimming took 4 bases from V and 4 from J, leaving 12 bases between them. The CDR3 has 14 amino acids. Germline V gene sequence: CDR1 SGHRS, CDR2 YFSETQ. Authors' data handling: Reference gene primer amplification yielded estimated nucleated cell counts. Method: immunoSEQ multiplex PCR; TCRdb's copy keeps in-frame clones and lacks some. Clone size and the V and J calls come from that table; the DNA yielded D and trimming. The repertoire consists of more than 45,000 clones, with about 90% occurring once and the leading ten covering roughly 1.4%. This receptor was identified in a man between 60 and 70 years old with acute or convalescent COVID-19. Material for sequencing was peripheral blood. The genes are TRBV5-1 and TRBJ2-1; D is perhaps TRBD1 (6 bases). In DNA form, the CDR3 reads TGCGCCAGCAGCCCCCGGACAGCTTACAATGAGCAGTTCTTC. Residues: CASSPRTAYNEQFF.